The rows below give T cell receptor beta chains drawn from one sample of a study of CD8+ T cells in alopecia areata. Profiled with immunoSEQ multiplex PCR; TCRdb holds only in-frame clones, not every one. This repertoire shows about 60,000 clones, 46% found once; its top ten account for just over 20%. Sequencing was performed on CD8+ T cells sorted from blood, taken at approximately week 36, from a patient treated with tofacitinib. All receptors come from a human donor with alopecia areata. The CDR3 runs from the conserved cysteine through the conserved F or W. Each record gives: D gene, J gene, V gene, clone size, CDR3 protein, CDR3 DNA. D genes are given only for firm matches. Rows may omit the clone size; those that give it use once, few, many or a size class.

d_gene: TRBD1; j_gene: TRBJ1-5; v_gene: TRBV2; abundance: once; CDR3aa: CASSEGQGNQPQHF; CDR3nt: TGTGCCAGCAGTGAGGGACAGGGCAATCAGCCCCAGCATTTT
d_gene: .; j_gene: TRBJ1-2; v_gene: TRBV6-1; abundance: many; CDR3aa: CASSDAENYGYTF; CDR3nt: TGTGCCAGCAGTGACGCGGAAAACTATGGCTACACCTTC
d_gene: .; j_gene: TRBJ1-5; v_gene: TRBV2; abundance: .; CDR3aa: CASSGWGRDNQPQHF; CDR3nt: TGTGCCAGCAGTGGGTGGGGCAGGGACAATCAGCCCCAGCATTTT
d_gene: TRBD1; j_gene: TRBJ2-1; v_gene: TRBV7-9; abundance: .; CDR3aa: CASSTPDRGLGNEQFF; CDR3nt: TGTGCCAGCAGCACCCCCGACAGGGGGCTGGGGAATGAGCAGTTCTTC
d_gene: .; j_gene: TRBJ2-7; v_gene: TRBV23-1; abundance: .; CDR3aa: CASSLTVTGGTYEQYF; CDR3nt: TGCGCCAGCAGTCTGACAGTAACTGGTGGCACCTACGAGCAGTACTTC
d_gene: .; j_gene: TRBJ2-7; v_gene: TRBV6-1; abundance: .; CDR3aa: CASSEYSRDFCF; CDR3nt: TGTGCCAGCAGTGAATACTCGCGGGATTTCTGCTTC
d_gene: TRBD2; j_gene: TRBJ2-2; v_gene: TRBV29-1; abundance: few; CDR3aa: CSVLGLANTGELFF; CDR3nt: TGCAGCGTTTTGGGACTAGCGAACACCGGGGAGCTGTTTTTT
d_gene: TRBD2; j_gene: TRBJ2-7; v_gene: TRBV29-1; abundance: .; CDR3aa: CSVELSGRAYEQYF; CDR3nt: TGCAGCGTTGAACTAAGCGGGAGGGCCTACGAGCAGTACTTC
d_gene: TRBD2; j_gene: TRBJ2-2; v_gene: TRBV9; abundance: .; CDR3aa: CASGPSGSGTGELFF; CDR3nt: TGTGCCAGCGGACCTAGCGGGAGTGGGACCGGGGAGCTGTTTTTT
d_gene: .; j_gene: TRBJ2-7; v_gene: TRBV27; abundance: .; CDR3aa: CASSLSGAYSYEQYF; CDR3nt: TGTGCCAGCAGTTTAAGTGGGGCCTACTCCTACGAGCAGTACTTC
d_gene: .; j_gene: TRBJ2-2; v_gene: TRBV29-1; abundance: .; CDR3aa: CSVTATGELFF; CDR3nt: TGCAGCGTCACGGCCACCGGGGAGCTGTTTTTT
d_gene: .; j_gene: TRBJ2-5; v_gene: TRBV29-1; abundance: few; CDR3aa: CSVGTGLQETQYF; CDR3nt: TGCAGCGTCGGCACGGGACTCCAAGAGACCCAGTACTTC
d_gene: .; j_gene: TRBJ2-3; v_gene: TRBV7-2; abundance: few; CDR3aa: CASSPWTGTDTQYF; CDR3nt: TGTGCCAGCAGCCCATGGACTGGCACAGATACGCAGTATTTT
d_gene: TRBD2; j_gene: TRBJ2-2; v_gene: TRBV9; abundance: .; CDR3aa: CASSVRLAGANTGELFF; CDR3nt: TGTGCCAGCAGCGTAAGGCTAGCGGGAGCGAACACCGGGGAGCTGTTTTTT
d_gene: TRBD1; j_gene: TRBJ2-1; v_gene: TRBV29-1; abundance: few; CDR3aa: CSSTGTGGYNEQFF; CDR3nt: TGCAGCTCCACCGGGACAGGGGGCTACAATGAGCAGTTCTTC
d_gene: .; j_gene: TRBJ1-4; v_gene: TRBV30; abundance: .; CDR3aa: CAWSGRNEKLFF; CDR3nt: TGTGCCTGGAGCGGCAGGAATGAAAAACTGTTTTTT
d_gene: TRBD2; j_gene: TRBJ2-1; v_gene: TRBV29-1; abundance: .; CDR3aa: CSVGSRRVDRGSGRTPREQFF; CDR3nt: TGCAGCGTTGGATCCAGGAGGGTGGACCGGGGAAGCGGGAGAACACCCCGTGAGCAGTTCTTC
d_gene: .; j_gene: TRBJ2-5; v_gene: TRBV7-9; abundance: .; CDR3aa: CASSNQPDETQYF; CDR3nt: TGTGCCAGCAGCAATCAACCCGATGAGACCCAGTACTTC
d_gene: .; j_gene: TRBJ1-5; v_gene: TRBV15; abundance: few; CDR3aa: CATSRGRAGTQPQHF; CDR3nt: TGTGCCACCAGCAGAGGTCGGGCAGGGACGCAGCCCCAGCATTTT
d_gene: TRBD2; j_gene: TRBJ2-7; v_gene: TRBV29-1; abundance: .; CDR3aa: CSVEVAGEAYEQYF; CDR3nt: TGCAGCGTTGAAGTAGCGGGGGAGGCCTACGAGCAGTACTTC
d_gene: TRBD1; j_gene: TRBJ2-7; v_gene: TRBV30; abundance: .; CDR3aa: CAWDRGYRAEQYF; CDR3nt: TGTGCCTGGGACAGGGGATATCGGGCCGAGCAGTACTTC
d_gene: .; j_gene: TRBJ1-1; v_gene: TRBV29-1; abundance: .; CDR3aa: CSASANTEAFF; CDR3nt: TGCAGCGCGTCGGCGAACACTGAAGCTTTCTTT
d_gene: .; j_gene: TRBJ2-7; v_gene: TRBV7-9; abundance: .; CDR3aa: CASSNRAREQYF; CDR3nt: TGTGCCAGCAGCAACAGGGCCCGCGAGCAGTACTTC
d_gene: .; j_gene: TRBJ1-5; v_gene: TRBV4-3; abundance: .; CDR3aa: CASSQEVGAGSQPQHF; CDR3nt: TGCGCCAGCAGCCAAGAAGTGGGCGCCGGATCTCAGCCCCAGCATTTT
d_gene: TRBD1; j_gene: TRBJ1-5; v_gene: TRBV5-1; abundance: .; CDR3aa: CASSLFSTGKDQPQHF; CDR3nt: TGCGCCAGCAGCTTGTTTTCGACAGGGAAGGATCAGCCCCAGCATTTT
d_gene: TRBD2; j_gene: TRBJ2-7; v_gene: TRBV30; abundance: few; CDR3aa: CAWRPGLAGLSYEQYF; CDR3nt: TGTGCCTGGAGGCCGGGACTAGCGGGCCTCTCCTACGAGCAGTACTTC
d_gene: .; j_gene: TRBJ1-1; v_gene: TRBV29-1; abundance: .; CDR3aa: CSVEEGANTEAFF; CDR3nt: TGCAGCGTTGAGGAGGGAGCCAACACTGAAGCTTTCTTT
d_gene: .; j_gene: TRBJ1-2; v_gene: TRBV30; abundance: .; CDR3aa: CADRGSQAGYTF; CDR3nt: TGTGCTGATCGGGGGTCACAGGCAGGCTACACCTTC
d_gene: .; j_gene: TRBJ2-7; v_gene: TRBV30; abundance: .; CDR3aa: CACTTPTYRGYEQYF; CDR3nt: TGTGCCTGTACCACCCCCACTTACCGCGGCTACGAGCAGTACTTC
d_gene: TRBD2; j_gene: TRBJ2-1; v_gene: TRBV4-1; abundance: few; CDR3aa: CASSQGLAGGPGEQFF; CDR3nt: TGCGCCAGCAGCCAAGGACTAGCGGGAGGGCCAGGGGAGCAGTTCTTC
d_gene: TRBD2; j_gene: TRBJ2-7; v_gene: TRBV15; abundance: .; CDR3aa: CATSTGTSGFAYEQYF; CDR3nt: TGTGCCACCAGCACCGGGACTAGCGGGTTTGCCTACGAGCAGTACTTC
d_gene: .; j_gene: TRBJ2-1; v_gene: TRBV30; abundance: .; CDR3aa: CACPSTAGDEQFF; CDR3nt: TGTGCCTGCCCATCTACGGCGGGCGATGAGCAGTTCTTC
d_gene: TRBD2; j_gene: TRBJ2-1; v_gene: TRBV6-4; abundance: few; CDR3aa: CASSDPETEPTSGRWIYNEQFF; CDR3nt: TGTGCCAGCAGTGACCCAGAGACGGAGCCGACTAGCGGGAGGTGGATCTACAATGAGCAGTTCTTC
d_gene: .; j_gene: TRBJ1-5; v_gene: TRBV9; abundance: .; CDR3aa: CASSVGVGDQPQHF; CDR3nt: TGTGCCAGCAGCGTAGGAGTAGGGGATCAGCCCCAGCATTTT
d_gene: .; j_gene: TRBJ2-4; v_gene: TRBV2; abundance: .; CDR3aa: CASLAMTGIQYF; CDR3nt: TGTGCCAGCTTGGCAATGACGGGCATTCAGTACTTC
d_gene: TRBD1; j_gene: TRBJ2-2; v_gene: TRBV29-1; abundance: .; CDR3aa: CSAGTGGPGELFF; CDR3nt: TGCAGCGCGGGGACAGGGGGCCCCGGGGAGCTGTTTTTT